The source of this T cell receptor beta chain is a study of control samples from healthy donors and cancer patients. Some clones are missing from TCRdb's copy, which holds only in-frame ones; the method was immunoSEQ multiplex PCR. Of 150,000 or so clones listed, around 95% are singletons. V was cut by 6 bases and J by 4 bases, with 13 bases left in between. This CDR3 is built from 14 residues. Germline V gene lookup returns CDR1 LNHDA and CDR2 SQIVND (reference sequence). The sequence was obtained from a woman aged 55-70 years in good health. Sequencing was done on a sample of blood. The rearrangement uses TRBV19 and TRBJ2-1, with TRBD2 as a possible D gene (7 bases). CDR3 sequence reads: CASSLRGAYNEQFF. The DNA of the CDR3 is TGTGCCAGTAGCTTACGGGGGGCTTACAATGAGCAGTTCTTC.